These 27 T cell receptor beta chains were sequenced from one sample in a study of control samples from healthy donors and cancer patients. Method: immunoSEQ multiplex PCR; TCRdb's copy keeps in-frame clones and lacks some. This sample has 95,000 to 130,000 clones, with more than 75% found just once. The source material was blood. The receptors were gathered from a woman aged 70-85 years in good health.

The chain couples TRBV7-9 to TRBJ1-5; 9 nucleotides match TRBD1. The trim removed 6 bases at V and 5 bases at J, leaving 5 bases unmatched. Germline assignment: CDR1 SEHNR and CDR2 FQNEAQ (reference sequence). The CDR3 loop spans 14 amino acids. The CDR3 sequence is CASSRGTGHQPQHF. The CDR3 DNA is TGTGCCAGCAGTCGCGGGACAGGGCATCAGCCCCAGCATTTT.

J is TRBJ1-1 and V is TRBV6-2 or TRBV6-3, with D uncertain. This CDR3 region has 16 residues. Germline values: CDR1 MNHEY, CDR2 SVGEGT. Trimming cost V 2 bases and J 0 bases, with 13 bases left between them. In DNA form, the CDR3 reads TGTGCCAGCAGTTACAGATTGACGTCCATGAACACTGAAGCTTTCTTT. Translated: CASSYRLTSMNTEAFF.

This clone was recorded many times. The chain joins TRBV5-4 to TRBJ2-7; TRBD1 matches at 7 bases. The germline V gene has CDR1 SGHNT and CDR2 YYREEE (reference sequence). The CDR3 runs to 13 residues. J was trimmed by 6 bases and V by 4 bases; bases with no gene match: 7. For the CDR3, the DNA is TGTGCCAGCAGCACGACAGGGAAACTCGAGCAGTACTTC. It encodes CASSTTGKLEQYF.

The chain joins TRBV11-1 to TRBJ1-1, with D tentatively TRBD1 (6 bases). Germline loops: CDR1 SGHAT, CDR2 FQDESV (reference sequence). V was clipped by 5 bases and J by 4 bases, with 14 bases between them. The CDR3 loop spans 14 amino acids. The CDR3 here is CASSPTGLTTEAFF. CDR3 nucleotide sequence: TGTGCCAGCAGCCCAACAGGGTTGACCACTGAAGCTTTCTTT.

J is TRBJ2-3 and V is TRBV3-1 (or the pseudogene TRBV3-2), with D perhaps matching TRBD1 or TRBD2 (5 bases each). This CDR3 is 14 amino acids long. CDR1 and CDR2 from the germline V gene are LGHDT and YNNKEL (reference sequence). V lost 1 base to trimming and J lost 8 bases, with 13 bases between them. The CDR3 DNA sequence: TGTGCCAGCAGCCAAGCGACTACCGGGACTACGCAGTATTTT. Residues: CASSQATTGTTQYF.

J is TRBJ2-5 and V is TRBV11-2, with 7 bases aligning to TRBD1. This CDR3 is 14 amino acids long. CDR1 is SGHAT and CDR2 is FQNNGV in the germline V gene. V shed 5 bases and J 1 base; nucleotides not matched to a gene: 4. The CDR3: CASSPRTGQETQYF. The CDR3 DNA sequence: TGTGCCAGCAGCCCCCGGACAGGCCAAGAGACCCAGTACTTC.

This clone was recorded once. CDR3 bases: TGCGCCAGCAGGGGGGACGGACTCTATGGCTACACCTTC. It is translated as CASRGDGLYGYTF. The chain has TRBV5-1 and TRBJ1-2; D is possibly TRBD1 (5 bases). Trimming left V 5 bases short and J 4 bases short, with 12 bases between. CDR1 SGHRS and CDR2 YFSETQ come from the germline V gene. There are 13 residues in the CDR3.

This clone was counted a few times. The chain couples TRBV9 to TRBJ1-2; the D is unclear. Germline V gene sequence: CDR1 SGDLS, CDR2 YYNGEE. This CDR3 has 13 residues. The ends were cut back, 4 bases at V and 5 bases at J, with 12 bases in the middle. The CDR3 region is CASSSNRRYGYTF. The CDR3 DNA reads TGTGCCAGCAGCTCAAACAGAAGGTATGGCTACACCTTC. The complete variable domain, with remaining parts taken from reference TRBV9 and TRBJ1-2, reads DSGVTQTPKHLITATGQRVTLRCSPRSGDLSVYWYQQSLDQGLQFLIQYYNGEERAKGNILERFSAQQFPDLHSELNLSSLELGDSALYFCASSSNRRYGYTFGSGTRLTVV.

CDR3 DNA: TGTGCCAGCAGCTCCCGGGGTAGCGGGGGGGCCCACGGGGAGCTGTTTTTT. Translation gives CASSSRGSGGAHGELFF. V usage is TRBV7-2 and J usage is TRBJ2-2; TRBD2 matches 11 bases. The CDR3 is 17 residues long. Per germline, CDR1 SGHTA and CDR2 FQGNSA. With V trimmed by 4 bases and J by 7 bases, 11 bases remained unmatched.

A single count supports this clone. The gene calls are TRBV3-1 (or the pseudogene TRBV3-2) and TRBJ1-4, with D possibly being TRBD1 (6 bases). The CDR3 has 14 amino acids. Looked up from germline, CDR1 is LGHDT and CDR2 is YNNKEL (reference sequence). Deletions cut 3 bases from V and 4 bases from J, with 9 bases between. The CDR3 DNA reads as TGTGCCAGCAGCCATCCAGGGGATAATGAAAAACTGTTTTTT. Translating it yields CASSHPGDNEKLFF.

CDR3 residues: CASSLGGGSGNTIYF. The CDR3 coding sequence is TGTGCCAGCAGCTTAGGGGGAGGCTCTGGAAACACCATATATTTT. The V gene is TRBV7-9, the J gene TRBJ1-3; no clear D. Germline assignment: CDR1 SEHNR and CDR2 FQNEAQ (reference sequence). This CDR3 is 15 amino acids long. V shed 1 base and J shed 0 bases, with 7 bases lying between them.

V usage is TRBV4-3 and J usage is TRBJ1-3; 7 positions match TRBD1. This CDR3 spans 17 amino acids. V dropped 0 bases and J dropped 0; count of bases not matched to a gene: 5. Germline V gene lookup returns CDR1 LGHNA and CDR2 YSLEER. The CDR3 is CASSQDREGASGNTIYF. The CDR3 DNA follows: TGCGCCAGCAGCCAAGATAGGGAGGGGGCCTCTGGAAACACCATATATTTT.

This chain links TRBV4-1 with TRBJ2-3; D possibly corresponds to TRBD2 (7 bases). The CDR3 length is 17 residues. Looked up from germline, CDR1 is MGHRA and CDR2 is YSYEKL. V was pared by 4 bases and J by 2 bases, with 19 bases between. DNA of the CDR3: TGCGCCAGCAGCCCGGTGGGGGGGGCCCCCCTCACAGATACGCAGTATTTT. Translation: CASSPVGGAPLTDTQYF.

This chain uses TRBV6-2 or TRBV6-3 with TRBJ2-5; 13 nucleotides line up with TRBD2. V lost 1 base to trimming and J lost 3 bases; unmatched junction nucleotides: 8. Germline CDR1 and CDR2: MNHEY and SVGEGT. This CDR3 comprises 18 residues. The CDR3 region is CASSYWPGLAGAEETQYF. The CDR3 bases are TGTGCCAGCAGTTACTGGCCCGGACTAGCGGGGGCCGAAGAGACCCAGTACTTC.

This chain connects TRBV27 to TRBJ1-6; D might be TRBD1 (5 bases). Germline values: CDR1 MNHEY, CDR2 SMNVEV (reference sequence). This CDR3 is built from 15 residues. V was cut by 1 base and J by 9 bases, with 13 bases left in between. CDR3 nucleotides: TGTGCCAGCAGTTTATGGGGGGGACTCGGTTCACCCCTCCACTTT. Translated: CASSLWGGLGSPLHF.

V and J are TRBV12-3 or TRBV12-4 and TRBJ1-1, with no clear D. Between the trimmed V and J ends, which lost 2 bases and 1 base, there was a span of 5 bases. The CDR3 spans 13 residues. The CDR3 DNA is TGTGCCAGCAGTTTAAAGGGGAACACTGAAGCTTTCTTT. Its protein product is CASSLKGNTEAFF.

The chain joins TRBV5-1 to TRBJ2-2; D call uncertain. In germline, CDR1 is SGHRS, CDR2 YFSETQ. The germline V and J ends were trimmed by 7 bases and 0 bases, with 13 bases remaining between them. This CDR3 has 15 amino acids. This CDR3 is CASSLDFANTGELFF. The CDR3 DNA reads TGCGCCAGCTCACTCGACTTCGCGAACACCGGGGAGCTGTTTTTT.

This sequence joins TRBV5-1 and TRBJ1-2; 7 bases agree with TRBD1. In germline, CDR1 is SGHRS, CDR2 YFSETQ. V lost 0 bases to trimming and J lost 5 bases; unmatched junction nucleotides: 4. There are 14 residues in the CDR3. The DNA for the CDR3 is TGCGCCAGCAGCTTGGGAGGGACAGTTTATGGCTACACCTTC. This encodes CASSLGGTVYGYTF.

The V call is TRBV19, the J call TRBJ1-4; D remains unclear. V dropped 3 bases and J dropped 8 bases, with 13 bases sitting between them. The germline gives CDR1 LNHDA, CDR2 SQIVND (reference sequence). This CDR3 spans 14 amino acids. In DNA, the CDR3 is TGTGCCAGTAGTATCGCCGGGATTGGGGAAAAACTGTTTTTT. The encoded protein is CASSIAGIGEKLFF. The full variable domain, completed using reference TRBV19 and TRBJ1-4, is DGGITQSPKYLFRKEGQNVTLSCEQNLNHDAMYWYRQDPGQGLRLIYYSQIVNDFQKGDIAEGYSVSREKKESFPLTVTSAQKNPTAFYLCASSIAGIGEKLFFGSGTQLSVL.

The rearrangement uses TRBV7-3 and TRBJ2-2; 10 positions agree with TRBD2. Trimming took 5 bases from V and 6 from J; bases not matched to a gene: 15. The CDR3 sequence is 18 residues long. Germline CDR1 SGHTA, CDR2 FQGTGA. For the CDR3, the DNA is TGTGCCAGCAGCGTAAACCCTAGCGGGGGCCATTTCCCCGGGGAGCTGTTTTTT. Translation gives CASSVNPSGGHFPGELFF.

The chain couples TRBV2 to TRBJ1-2; D remains ambiguous. Germline CDR1 SNHLY, CDR2 FYNNEI. This CDR3 comprises 12 residues. The V end lost 3 bases, the J end lost 2 bases, and 4 bases lay between the germline ends. Written as DNA, the CDR3 is TGTGCCAGCAGTGACAGAAACTATGGCTACACCTTC. Translation gives CASSDRNYGYTF. The full variable domain, its missing parts supplied by reference TRBV2 and TRBJ1-2, is EPEVTQTPSHQVTQMGQEVILRCVPISNHLYFYWYRQILGQKVEFLVSFYNNEISEKSEIFDDQFSVERPDGSNFTLKIRSTKLEDSAMYFCASSDRNYGYTFGSGTRLTVV.

V is TRBV7-3 and J is TRBJ2-7, with TRBD2 identical over 9 bases. CDR1 is SGHTA, CDR2 FQGTGA, per germline. This CDR3 has 15 amino acids. The V gene end was trimmed by 2 bases and the J gene end by 2 bases; junction bases not matched to a gene: 4. CDR3 residues: CASSLAGGLPYEQYF. CDR3 DNA: TGTGCCAGCAGCTTAGCGGGGGGGCTGCCCTACGAGCAGTACTTC.

The chain recombines TRBV11-3 with TRBJ2-7; 9 bases fit TRBD2. Germline V gives CDR1 SGHNT, CDR2 YENEEA. With V trimmed by 2 bases and J by 0 bases, 8 bases remained unmatched. CDR3 size: 17 residues. CDR3 nucleotides: TGTGCCAGCAGCTTATTGGGCGGGGGGGGAATCTCCTACGAGCAGTACTTC. It is translated as CASSLLGGGGISYEQYF. Using reference TRBV11-3 and TRBJ2-7 for the parts outside the CDR3, the full variable domain is EAGVVQSPRYKIIEKKQPVAFWCNPISGHNTLYWYLQNLGQGPELLIRYENEEAVDDSQLPKDRFSAERLKGVDSTLKIQPAELGDSAVYLCASSLLGGGGISYEQYFGPGTRLTVT.

CDR3 residues: CASSFGHAGELFF. In DNA, the CDR3 is TGTGCCAGCAGCTTCGGACACGCCGGGGAGCTGTTTTTT. The genes are TRBV5-6 and TRBJ2-2; D possibly corresponds to TRBD1 (5 bases). The CDR3 length is 13 residues. CDR1 is SGHDT, CDR2 YYEEEE, per germline. Trimming removed 2 bases from V and 6 bases from J, with 8 bases in between.

V gene TRBV6-5 combines with J gene TRBJ1-4; no reliable D call. There are 15 residues in the CDR3. V was pared by 0 bases and J by 7 bases, with 12 bases between. The germline CDR1 and CDR2 sequences are MNHEY and SVGAGI. CDR3 coding DNA: TGTGCCAGCAGTTACTCGGGGTCACGCGGTGAAAAACTGTTTTTT. Protein product: CASSYSGSRGEKLFF.

The chain has TRBV5-1 and TRBJ2-3, with D unresolved. CDR3 size: 13 residues. The germline CDR1 and CDR2 sequences are SGHRS and YFSETQ. V lost 0 bases and J lost 7, with 9 bases in between. CDR3 amino acids: CASSLANVHTQYF. The CDR3 DNA sequence: TGCGCCAGCAGCTTGGCCAATGTCCATACGCAGTATTTT.

This sequence joins TRBV12-3 or TRBV12-4 and TRBJ2-7; a weak D match, TRBD1 (5 bases). The length of the CDR3 is 13 residues. V was trimmed by 3 bases and J by 2 bases, leaving 8 bases between them. CDR3 residues: CASSFLQAYEQYF. As DNA, the CDR3 is TGTGCCAGCAGTTTTTTACAGGCCTACGAGCAGTACTTC.